What follows are 8 T cell receptor beta chains derived from one specimen sequenced in a study of cytotoxic CD8 clonotypes in ibrutinib-treated CLL. Measured with immunoSEQ multiplex PCR; TCRdb has only the in-frame clones, and not every one. The top ten clones hold around 5.1% of a sample with fewer than 300,000 clones, approximately 76% of them seen once. The sequencing used PBMCs, collected at disease progression, from a patient treated with ibrutinib. The source of these receptors is a human donor with chronic lymphocytic leukemia.

This sequence joins TRBV10-3 and TRBJ2-1; TRBD2 matches 11 bases. This CDR3 spans 14 amino acids. Looked up from germline, CDR1 is ENHRY and CDR2 is SYGVKD. J was trimmed by 4 bases and V by 11 bases; bases with no gene match: 7. The CDR3 loop is CASRGLADYNEQFF. In nucleotides, the CDR3 is TGTGCCTCGAGGGGACTAGCGGATTACAATGAGCAGTTCTTC.

This clone was recorded a few times. V usage is TRBV4-3 and J usage is TRBJ1-2; 8 bases are shared with TRBD1. CDR1 is LGHNA and CDR2 is YSLEER in the germline V gene. After removal of 6 bases from V and 8 bases from J, the junction contained 8 bases not matched to a gene. The CDR3 contains 13 residues. This CDR3 is CASRHTGGLGYTF. DNA for the CDR3: TGCGCCAGCAGACATACAGGGGGGTTAGGCTACACCTTC.

The rearrangement links TRBV14 to TRBJ1-1; no clear D gene. V lost 4 bases and J lost 8, with 20 bases in between. The CDR3 loop spans 15 amino acids. Looked up from germline, CDR1 is SGHDN and CDR2 is FVKESK. CDR3 in DNA: TGTGCCAGCAGCCCCATACGTGGGCTTCTGCGCGAAGCTTTCTTT. This sequence encodes CASSPIRGLLREAFF.

V usage is TRBV5-1 and J usage is TRBJ1-3; D is unclear. Germline V gene data show CDR1 as SGHRS and CDR2 as YFSETQ. The CDR3 has 15 residues. V was clipped by 4 bases and J by 0 bases, with 11 bases between them. In DNA, the CDR3 is TGCGCCAGCAGCCCCGGGTCCGACTCTGGAAACACCATATATTTT. It codes for CASSPGSDSGNTIYF. Combining the CDR3 with reference TRBV5-1 and TRBJ1-3 gives the whole variable domain KAGVTQTPRYLIKTRGQQVTLSCSPISGHRSVSWYQQTPGQGLQFLFEYFSETQRNKGNFPGRFSGRQFSNSRSEMNVSTLELGDSALYLCASSPGSDSGNTIYFGEGSWLTVV.

The chain uses TRBV27 and TRBJ1-1; possibly TRBD1 for D (6 bases). The CDR3 length is 13 residues. The V end was cut by 5 bases, the J end by 1 base, with 8 bases between. Germline lookup yields CDR1 MNHEY and CDR2 SMNVEV (reference sequence). In DNA form, the CDR3 reads TGTGCCAGCAGTCTACAGGGGAACACTGAAGCTTTCTTT. This codes for CASSLQGNTEAFF.

The chain recombines TRBV4-1 with TRBJ2-7, with D possibly TRBD2 on 6 matching bases. The V gene's germline CDR1 is MGHRA and CDR2 YSYEKL. The CDR3 is made up of 14 amino acids. Trimming took off 0 bases at V and 5 bases at J, with 11 bases between the two ends. The DNA for the CDR3 is TGCGCCAGCAGCCAAGAGGAGGGGCGAAACGAGCAGTACTTC. Its translation: CASSQEEGRNEQYF.

J is TRBJ1-2 and V is TRBV4-3, with D hard to call. The CDR3 is made up of 13 amino acids. Germline-derived CDR1 and CDR2 are LGHNA and YSLEER. With 3 bases removed from V and 8 bases from J, the gap between germline ends came to 13 bases. This CDR3 reads CASSQDGLRGYTF. For the CDR3, the DNA is TGCGCCAGCAGCCAGGACGGCCTTAGGGGCTACACCTTC.

This CDR3 reads CASRRDRGHTEAFF. The CDR3 DNA sequence: TGTGCCAGTAGACGGGACAGGGGGCACACTGAAGCTTTCTTT. J is TRBJ1-1 and V is TRBV19; 12 bases align to TRBD1. Per germline, CDR1 LNHDA and CDR2 SQIVND (reference sequence). The V segment lost 6 bases and the J segment 3 bases; nucleotides outside the gene matches: 2. CDR3 length: 14 amino acids.